These 6 T cell receptor beta chains originate from one sample sequenced in a study of breast tumors, draining lymph nodes, adjacent tissues. TCRdb itself ran the multiplex PCR reads through MiXCR, one entry per CDR3 protein. Among fewer than 200,000 distinct CDR3 sequences listed, 25% to 40% were seen once. Samples came from axillary lymph nodes draining the breast cancer. Sequencing was done on a sample of axillary lymph node tissue. These receptors were obtained from a female donor with breast cancer. Some clones in this sample may be carry-over from other donors' samples.

This clonotype appeared many times. The V and J genes are TRBV24-1 and TRBJ2-3; 9 bases match TRBD2. CDR3 length: 13 amino acids. Germline assignment: CDR1 KGHDR and CDR2 SFDVKD. After removal of 9 bases from V and 7 bases from J, the junction contained 7 bases not matched to a gene. Here the CDR3 reads CATRRGGGNTQYF. DNA for the CDR3: TGTGCCACCCGGCGGGGGGGCGGAAATACGCAGTATTTT.

This clonotype has ten or more counts. The rearrangement uses TRBV30 and TRBJ1-2; 7 bases are a match to TRBD1. The CDR3 covers 14 residues. Germline CDR1 is GTSNPN and CDR2 is SVGIG (reference sequence). The CDR3 sequence: CAREGQGANYGYTF. The CDR3 nucleotides read TGTGCGCGGGAGGGGCAGGGGGCTAACTATGGCTACACCTTC.

This clonotype was seen many times. CDR3 in DNA: TGTGCCAGCAGTCCCTCTTCCGGGGGGCCGAATACGCAGTATTTT. Amino acids: CASSPSSGGPNTQYF. The V gene is TRBV7-2, the J gene TRBJ2-3; possible D gene TRBD2, 7 bases. This CDR3 has 15 residues. V lost 6 bases to trimming and J lost 7 bases, with 20 bases between them. CDR1 is SGHTA, CDR2 FQGNSA, per germline. The whole variable domain, remainder taken from reference TRBV7-2 and TRBJ2-3, is GAGVSQSPSNKVTEKGKDVELRCDPISGHTALYWYRQSLGQGLEFLIYFQGNSAPDKSGLPSDRFSAERTGGSVSTLTIQRTQQEDSAVYLCASSPSSGGPNTQYFGPGTRLTVL.

This clonotype was found many times. The genes are TRBV29-1 and TRBJ2-7; 13 bases line up with TRBD2. Trimming cost V 6 bases and J 6 bases; bases outside gene matches: 8. This CDR3 contains 14 residues. Germline V gives CDR1 SQVTM, CDR2 ANQGSEA. The CDR3 coding sequence is TGCAGCGTCGTCGGGACTAGCGGGGTGAGCGAGCAGTACTTC. Its translation: CSVVGTSGVSEQYF.

This clonotype was picked up many times. The chain carries TRBV12-3 or TRBV12-4 and TRBJ2-2, with a possible D match to TRBD1 (6 bases). CDR3 length equals 15 residues. Trimming stripped 6 bases from V and 1 base from J, with 12 bases between. The CDR3 is CASRNGTLNTGELFF. CDR3 nucleotide sequence: TGTGCCAGCAGAAACGGGACACTGAACACCGGGGAGCTGTTTTTT.

This clonotype was recorded at least ten times. This rearrangement joins TRBV29-1 to TRBJ2-3; TRBD2 matches at 11 bases. The ends lost 6 bases at V and 2 bases at J; junction bases unmatched: 7. The CDR3 contains 15 residues. Germline loops: CDR1 SQVTM, CDR2 ANQGSEA. In DNA, the CDR3 is TGCAGCGTGTGGGGGACTAGCGGATACACAGATACGCAGTATTTT. It yields the protein CSVWGTSGYTDTQYF.